This TCR beta chain was observed in a study of control samples from healthy donors and cancer patients. The ends were cut back, 4 bases at V and 6 bases at J, with 22 bases in the middle. Germline V gene sequence: CDR1 LGHNA, CDR2 YNFKEQ. This CDR3 region has 17 residues. The method was immunoSEQ multiplex PCR; TCRdb's version includes in-frame clones alone and lacks a portion of them. The table includes around 140,000 clones, 75% to 95% detected once. The chain is built from TRBV4-2 and TRBJ1-5; no clear D gene. The receptor's source is a man between 35 and 55 years old in good health. Sequenced input: blood. Here the CDR3 DNA reads TGTGCCAGCAGCCCCCTCGGATCCCCGGGTTTAAGTCAGCCCCAGCATTTT. Amino acids: CASSPLGSPGLSQPQHF.